This entry lists 24 T cell receptor beta chains sequenced from one sample in a study of cytomegalovirus exposure and HLA in healthy donors. Both 60 Vbeta primers and 13 Jbeta primers went into the PCR. Only in-frame clones appear in the TCRdb table, and some are missing; sequencing was by immunoSEQ multiplex PCR. The data show about 140,000 clones, about 74% seen once. The material sequenced was PBMCs. The receptors here all came from a woman in her forties in good health and CMV-seronegative.

On this clone itself: The germline gene is not matched at one end of the junction; a read error may be the cause. The same CDR3 arises from other DNA sequences in this sample as well. The gene calls are TRBV5-1 and TRBJ1-1; 8 positions agree with TRBD1. Germline values: CDR1 SGHRS, CDR2 YFSETQ. The CDR3 is 14 amino acids. The CDR3 region has the DNA TGCGCCAGCAGTTCACAGGGGGTCGTCACTGAGGCTTTCTTT. Protein sequence: CASSSQGVVTEAFF.

The chain recombines TRBV28 with TRBJ1-1; 8 nucleotides line up with TRBD1. CDR1 is MDHEN and CDR2 is SYDVKM in the germline V gene. J lost 4 bases, V lost 10 bases, and 8 bases had no gene match. The CDR3 length is 13 residues. The CDR3 DNA follows: TGTGCCACCAAGACAGGGGTAGGCACTGAAGCTTTCTTT. Translating it yields CATKTGVGTEAFF.

This sequence joins TRBV6-1 and TRBJ2-5, with D possibly TRBD1 on 5 matching bases. The tail of the sequence fits TRBJ2-7 better, so the J call may be wrong. The CDR3 length is 16 residues. The V gene's germline CDR1 is MNHNS and CDR2 SASEGT. This CDR3 reads CASSDYRGSVVYEQYF. In DNA, the CDR3 is TGTGCCAGCAGTGATTATAGGGGATCGGTCGTCTACGAGCAGTACTTC.

A few counts support this clone. The V and J genes are TRBV5-5 and TRBJ1-5, with D possibly TRBD1 on 5 matching bases. From germline, CDR1 is SGHKS and CDR2 YYEKEE (reference sequence). CDR3 length equals 14 residues. V lost 2 bases to trimming and J lost 3 bases, with 9 bases between them. This chain's CDR3 is CASSFAGLNQPQHF. The CDR3 DNA is TGTGCCAGCAGCTTTGCAGGGCTCAATCAGCCCCAGCATTTT.

This chain connects TRBV28 to TRBJ1-2; the D gene is possibly TRBD1 (5 bases). The CDR3 contains 16 residues. Germline lookup yields CDR1 MDHEN and CDR2 SYDVKM. V was pared by 1 base and J by 3 bases, with 15 bases between. The CDR3 loop is CASSLFSGISDYGYTF. The CDR3 DNA reads as TGTGCCAGCAGTTTATTCTCAGGGATTTCTGACTATGGCTACACCTTC.

The CDR3 DNA sequence: TGTGCCAGCAGCCCGGGACTAGCGGCCTACAATGAGCAGTTCTTC. It yields the protein CASSPGLAAYNEQFF. The chain combines TRBV13 with TRBJ2-1, with 11 bases lining up with TRBD2. With V trimmed by 5 bases and J by 2 bases, 2 bases remained unmatched. The CDR3 runs to 15 residues. Looked up from germline, CDR1 is PRHDT and CDR2 is FYEKMQ (reference sequence).

This chain joins TRBV5-1 and TRBJ2-1; D is possibly TRBD2 (6 bases). Germline V gene sequence: CDR1 SGHRS, CDR2 YFSETQ. V was pared by 0 bases and J by 1 base, with 8 bases between. CDR3 size: 15 residues. The CDR3 spells CASSLDAGSYNEQFF. DNA for the CDR3: TGCGCCAGCAGCTTGGATGCGGGGTCCTACAATGAGCAGTTCTTC.

The rearrangement joins TRBV4-2 to TRBJ2-3, with D possibly being TRBD1 (5 bases). V lost 0 bases and J 4 bases, leaving 17 bases between the germline ends. The CDR3 contains 17 residues. Per the germline V gene, CDR1 is LGHNA and CDR2 is YNFKEQ. CDR3 amino acids: CASSQDAGSNNADTQYF. CDR3 DNA sequence: TGTGCCAGCAGCCAAGACGCAGGGTCGAATAACGCAGATACGCAGTATTTT.

DNA for the CDR3: TGCAGCGTTGAATTGACTAGCGCAGATACGCAGTATTTT. Translating it yields CSVELTSADTQYF. This rearrangement joins TRBV29-1 to TRBJ2-3, with 8 positions matching TRBD2. This CDR3 is built from 13 residues. The junction had 2 bases not matched to a gene; V was cut back by 2 bases and J by 4 bases. Germline assignment: CDR1 SQVTM and CDR2 ANQGSEA.

The chain joins TRBV5-4 to TRBJ2-7; 7 nucleotides align to TRBD1. Unmatched junction bases numbered 5, after V lost 4 bases and J lost 4 bases. The CDR3 loop spans 13 amino acids. Germline V gives CDR1 SGHNT, CDR2 YYREEE (reference sequence). Here the CDR3 DNA reads TGTGCCAGCAGCCGAAACAGGGGTTACGAGCAGTACTTC. The encoded protein is CASSRNRGYEQYF. Drawing the rest from reference TRBV5-4 and TRBJ2-7, the complete variable domain is ETGVTQSPTHLIKTRGQQVTLRCSSQSGHNTVSWYQQALGQGPQFIFQYYREEENGRGNFPPRFSGLQFPNYSSELNVNALELDDSALYLCASSRNRGYEQYFGPGTRLTVT.

This chain joins TRBV11-2 and TRBJ2-2; no clear D. Germline values: CDR1 SGHAT, CDR2 FQNNGV. V was cut by 1 base and J by 4 bases, with 7 bases left in between. CDR3 length: 14 residues. The CDR3 region is CASSLAHSTGELFF. The CDR3 DNA sequence: TGTGCCAGCAGCTTAGCCCACAGCACCGGGGAGCTGTTTTTT.

This chain connects TRBV6-4 to TRBJ1-1, with D possibly being TRBD1 (5 bases). The CDR3 consists of 13 residues. The ends were cut back, 6 bases at V and 3 bases at J, with 11 bases in the middle. In germline, CDR1 is MRHNA, CDR2 SNTAGT. CDR3 in amino acids: CASSRERDTEAFF. For the CDR3, the DNA is TGTGCCAGCAGCAGGGAAAGGGACACTGAAGCTTTCTTT.

This rearrangement joins TRBV18 to TRBJ2-2; 8 nucleotides agree with TRBD2. The CDR3 sequence is 18 residues long. J was trimmed by 1 base and V by 3 bases; bases with no gene match: 10. Germline V gives CDR1 KGHSH, CDR2 LQKENI. The CDR3 loop is CASSPYLLAAQNTGELFF. The CDR3 DNA reads as TGTGCCAGCTCACCGTACCTACTAGCGGCCCAGAACACCGGGGAGCTGTTTTTT.

This clone was observed a few times. V gene TRBV6-5 combines with J gene TRBJ1-1, with 9 bases aligning to TRBD1. The V gene's germline CDR1 is MNHEY and CDR2 SVGAGI. This CDR3 is built from 14 residues. J was trimmed by 5 bases and V by 5 bases; bases with no gene match: 6. The CDR3 here is CASSEGQGETEAFF. CDR3 nucleotide sequence: TGTGCCAGCAGTGAGGGACAGGGAGAGACTGAAGCTTTCTTT.

This chain links TRBV4-1 with TRBJ2-1, with 7 nucleotides matching TRBD1. CDR1 is MGHRA, CDR2 YSYEKL, per germline. Unmatched junction bases numbered 12, after V lost 8 bases and J lost 5 bases. CDR3 size: 15 residues. The CDR3 reads CASPPGCQGDNEQFF. DNA for the CDR3: TGCGCCAGCCCTCCCGGGTGTCAGGGGGACAATGAGCAGTTCTTC.

This chain joins TRBV9 and TRBJ1-1, with TRBD1 identical over 7 bases. The junction had 11 bases not matched to a gene; V was cut back by 4 bases and J by 5 bases. This CDR3 region has 15 residues. Looked up from germline, CDR1 is SGDLS and CDR2 is YYNGEE. CDR3 in DNA: TGTGCCAGCAGCACACAGACAGGGTTGGGGACTGAAGCTTTCTTT. Translating it yields CASSTQTGLGTEAFF.

The CDR3 region has the DNA TGCGCCAGCAGGCAGGGGGCCGGGGGCACTGAAGCTTTCTTT. Translated: CASRQGAGGTEAFF. The chain recombines TRBV5-1 with TRBJ1-1; 8 bases line up with TRBD1. This CDR3 has 14 residues. CDR1 SGHRS and CDR2 YFSETQ come from the germline V gene. Trimming took 5 bases from V and 4 from J; bases not matched to a gene: 7. The full variable domain, its missing parts supplied by reference TRBV5-1 and TRBJ1-1, is KAGVTQTPRYLIKTRGQQVTLSCSPISGHRSVSWYQQTPGQGLQFLFEYFSETQRNKGNFPGRFSGRQFSNSRSEMNVSTLELGDSALYLCASRQGAGGTEAFFGQGTRLTVV.

The gene calls are TRBV30 and TRBJ1-1; D is perhaps TRBD1 (6 bases). The CDR3 is 18 amino acids. The V gene lost 0 bases and the J gene lost 1 base, with 21 bases spanning the gap. CDR1 is GTSNPN and CDR2 is SVGIG in the germline V gene (reference sequence). The CDR3 region has the DNA TGTGCCTGGAGTGTACCGCGGCAAACAGGGTGGCCGAACACTGAAGCTTTCTTT. Its protein is CAWSVPRQTGWPNTEAFF.

The V call is TRBV7-8, the J call TRBJ2-6; unclear D gene. Trimming removed 0 bases from V and 6 bases from J, with 6 bases in between. CDR3 size: 14 residues. The germline CDR1 and CDR2 sequences are SGHVS and FQNEAQ. CDR3 protein: CASSLARLANVLTF. The CDR3 DNA reads as TGTGCCAGCAGCTTAGCGCGGTTGGCCAACGTCCTGACTTTC.

The chain joins TRBV4-2 to TRBJ1-5, with a weak D call TRBD1 (6 bases). CDR3 length equals 14 residues. With 4 bases removed from V and 7 bases from J, the gap between germline ends came to 14 bases. Germline CDR1 and CDR2: LGHNA and YNFKEQ. Here the CDR3 reads CASSPGEGRQPQHF. Written as DNA, the CDR3 is TGTGCCAGCAGCCCAGGGGAAGGTAGACAGCCCCAGCATTTT.

The V call is TRBV7-9, the J call TRBJ1-1; maybe TRBD1 (5 bases). CDR1 is SEHNR, CDR2 FQNEAQ, per germline (reference sequence). There are 15 residues in the CDR3. V was pared by 4 bases and J by 6 bases, with 18 bases between. CDR3 in amino acids: CASSSIQTEASEAFF. The CDR3 nucleotides are TGTGCCAGCAGCTCGATTCAGACAGAGGCCTCTGAAGCTTTCTTT.

V is TRBV5-1 and J is TRBJ2-3, with 7 nucleotides matching TRBD1. After removal of 4 bases from V and 1 base from J, the junction contained 15 bases not matched to a gene. Germline-derived CDR1 and CDR2 are SGHRS and YFSETQ. The length of the CDR3 is 18 residues. The CDR3 loop reads CASSPPQRQGFGTDTQYF. The DNA for the CDR3 is TGCGCCAGCAGCCCCCCCCAAAGACAGGGCTTCGGCACAGATACGCAGTATTTT.

Here the CDR3 DNA reads TGTGCCAGCAGCCAGCCGGGAGGGAATGGCTACACCTTC. It specifies CASSQPGGNGYTF. The chain links TRBV7-9 to TRBJ1-2; D ambiguous. Looked up from germline, CDR1 is SEHNR and CDR2 is FQNEAQ (reference sequence). The CDR3 has 13 amino acids. Trimming removed 5 bases at V and 6 bases at J, with 13 bases between.

This chain uses TRBV19 with TRBJ2-7; 12 bases fit TRBD1. CDR3 size: 14 residues. The germline CDR1 and CDR2 sequences are LNHDA and SQIVND (reference sequence). With V trimmed by 3 bases and J by 4 bases, 1 base remained unmatched. The CDR3 loop is CASSMGQGAYEQYF. CDR3 sequence (DNA): TGTGCCAGTAGTATGGGACAGGGGGCATACGAGCAGTACTTC.